This T cell receptor beta chain was identified in a study of blood T cell repertoires in COVID-19. Shortly before study entry, within 2 weeks, exposed participants had met a COVID-19 case. Assay used: immunoSEQ multiplex PCR; TCRdb lists only in-frame clones, some missing. Of 400,000 to 500,000 clones listed, about 88% are singletons. This CDR3 has 17 amino acids. In germline, CDR1 is LNHDA, CDR2 SQIVND (reference sequence). V lost 2 bases and J lost 0; bases outside the gene matches: 7. This clone was found once. The sequence came from a woman aged 18-29 years who had been exposed to COVID-19. The sequencing input was PBMCs or T cells enriched from blood (not recorded which). The chain couples TRBV19 to TRBJ2-5; 9 bases match TRBD2. The CDR3 protein is CASSIIPSGMYQETQYF. Written as DNA, the CDR3 is TGTGCCAGTAGTATAATACCTAGCGGGATGTACCAAGAGACCCAGTACTTC.